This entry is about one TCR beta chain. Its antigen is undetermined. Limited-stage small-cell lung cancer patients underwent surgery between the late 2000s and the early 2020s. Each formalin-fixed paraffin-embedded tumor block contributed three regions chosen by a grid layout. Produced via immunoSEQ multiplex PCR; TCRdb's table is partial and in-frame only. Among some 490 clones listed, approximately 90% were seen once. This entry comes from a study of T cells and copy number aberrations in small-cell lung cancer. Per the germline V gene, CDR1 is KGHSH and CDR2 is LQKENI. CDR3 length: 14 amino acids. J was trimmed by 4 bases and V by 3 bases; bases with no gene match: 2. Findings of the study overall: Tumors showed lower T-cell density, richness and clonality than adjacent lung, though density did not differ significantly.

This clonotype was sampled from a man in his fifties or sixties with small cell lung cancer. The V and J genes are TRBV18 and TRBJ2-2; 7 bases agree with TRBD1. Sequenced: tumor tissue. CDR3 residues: CASSPGQTTGELFF. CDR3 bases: TGTGCCAGCTCACCGGGACAGACCACCGGGGAGCTGTTTTTT.